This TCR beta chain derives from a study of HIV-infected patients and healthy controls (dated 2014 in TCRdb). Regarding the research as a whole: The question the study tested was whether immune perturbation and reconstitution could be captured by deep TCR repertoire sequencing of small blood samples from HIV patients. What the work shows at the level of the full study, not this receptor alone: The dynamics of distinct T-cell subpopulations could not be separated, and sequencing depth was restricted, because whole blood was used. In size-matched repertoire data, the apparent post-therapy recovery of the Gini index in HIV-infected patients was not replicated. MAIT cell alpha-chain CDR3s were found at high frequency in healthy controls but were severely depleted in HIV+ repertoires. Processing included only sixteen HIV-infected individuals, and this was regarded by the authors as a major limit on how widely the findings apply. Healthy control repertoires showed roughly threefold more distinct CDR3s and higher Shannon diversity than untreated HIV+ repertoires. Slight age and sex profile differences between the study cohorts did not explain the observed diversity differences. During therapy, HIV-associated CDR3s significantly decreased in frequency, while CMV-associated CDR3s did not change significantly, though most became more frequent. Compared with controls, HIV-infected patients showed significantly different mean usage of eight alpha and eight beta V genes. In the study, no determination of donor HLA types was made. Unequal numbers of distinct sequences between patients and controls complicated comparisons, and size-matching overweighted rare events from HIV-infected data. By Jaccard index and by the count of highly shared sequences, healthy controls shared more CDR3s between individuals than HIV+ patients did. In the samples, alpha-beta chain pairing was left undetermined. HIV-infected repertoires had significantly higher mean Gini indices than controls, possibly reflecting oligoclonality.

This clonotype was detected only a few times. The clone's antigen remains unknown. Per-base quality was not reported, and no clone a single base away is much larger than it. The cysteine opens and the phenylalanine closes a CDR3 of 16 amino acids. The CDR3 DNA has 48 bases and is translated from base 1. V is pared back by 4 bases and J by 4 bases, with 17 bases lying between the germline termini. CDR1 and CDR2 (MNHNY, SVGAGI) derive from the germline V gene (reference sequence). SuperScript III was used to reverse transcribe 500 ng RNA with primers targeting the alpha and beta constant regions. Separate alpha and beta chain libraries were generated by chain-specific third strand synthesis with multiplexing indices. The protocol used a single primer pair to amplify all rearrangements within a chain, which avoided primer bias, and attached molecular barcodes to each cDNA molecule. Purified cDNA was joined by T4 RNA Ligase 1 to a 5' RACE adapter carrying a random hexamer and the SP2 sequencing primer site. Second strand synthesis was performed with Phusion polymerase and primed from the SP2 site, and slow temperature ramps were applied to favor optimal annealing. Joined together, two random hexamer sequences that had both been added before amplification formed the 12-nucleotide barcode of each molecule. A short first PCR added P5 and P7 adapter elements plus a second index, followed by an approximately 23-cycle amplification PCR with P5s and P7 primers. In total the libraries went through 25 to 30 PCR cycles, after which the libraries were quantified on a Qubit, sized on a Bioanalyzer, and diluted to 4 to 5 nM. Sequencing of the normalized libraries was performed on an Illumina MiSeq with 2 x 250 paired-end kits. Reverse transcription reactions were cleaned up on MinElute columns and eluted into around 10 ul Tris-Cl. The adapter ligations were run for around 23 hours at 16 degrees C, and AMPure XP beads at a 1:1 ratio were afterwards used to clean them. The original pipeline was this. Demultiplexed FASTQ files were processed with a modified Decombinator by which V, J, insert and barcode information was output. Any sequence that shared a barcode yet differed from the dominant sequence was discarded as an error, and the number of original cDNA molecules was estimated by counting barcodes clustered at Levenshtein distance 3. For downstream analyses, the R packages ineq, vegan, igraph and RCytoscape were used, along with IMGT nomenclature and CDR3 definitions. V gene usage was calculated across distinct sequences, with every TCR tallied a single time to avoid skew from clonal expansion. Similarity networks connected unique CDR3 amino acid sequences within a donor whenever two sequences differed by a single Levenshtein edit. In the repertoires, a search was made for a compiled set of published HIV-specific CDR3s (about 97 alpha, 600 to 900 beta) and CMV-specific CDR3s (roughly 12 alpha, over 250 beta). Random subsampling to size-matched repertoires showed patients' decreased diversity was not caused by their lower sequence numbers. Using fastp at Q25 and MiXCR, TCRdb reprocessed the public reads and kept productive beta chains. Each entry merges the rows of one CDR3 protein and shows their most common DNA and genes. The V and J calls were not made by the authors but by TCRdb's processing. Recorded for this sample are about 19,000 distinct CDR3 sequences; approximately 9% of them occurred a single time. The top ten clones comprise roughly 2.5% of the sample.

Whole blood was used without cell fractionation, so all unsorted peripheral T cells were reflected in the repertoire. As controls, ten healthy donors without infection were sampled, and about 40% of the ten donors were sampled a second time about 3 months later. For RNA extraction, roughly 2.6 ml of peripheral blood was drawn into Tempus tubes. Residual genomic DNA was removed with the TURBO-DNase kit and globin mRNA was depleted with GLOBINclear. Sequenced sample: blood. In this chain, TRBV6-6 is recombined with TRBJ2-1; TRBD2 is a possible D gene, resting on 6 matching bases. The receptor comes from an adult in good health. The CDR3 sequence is CASSSPSLAKYNEQFF. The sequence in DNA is TGTGCCAGCAGTTCGCCGTCGCTAGCGAAGTACAATGAGCAGTTCTTC.